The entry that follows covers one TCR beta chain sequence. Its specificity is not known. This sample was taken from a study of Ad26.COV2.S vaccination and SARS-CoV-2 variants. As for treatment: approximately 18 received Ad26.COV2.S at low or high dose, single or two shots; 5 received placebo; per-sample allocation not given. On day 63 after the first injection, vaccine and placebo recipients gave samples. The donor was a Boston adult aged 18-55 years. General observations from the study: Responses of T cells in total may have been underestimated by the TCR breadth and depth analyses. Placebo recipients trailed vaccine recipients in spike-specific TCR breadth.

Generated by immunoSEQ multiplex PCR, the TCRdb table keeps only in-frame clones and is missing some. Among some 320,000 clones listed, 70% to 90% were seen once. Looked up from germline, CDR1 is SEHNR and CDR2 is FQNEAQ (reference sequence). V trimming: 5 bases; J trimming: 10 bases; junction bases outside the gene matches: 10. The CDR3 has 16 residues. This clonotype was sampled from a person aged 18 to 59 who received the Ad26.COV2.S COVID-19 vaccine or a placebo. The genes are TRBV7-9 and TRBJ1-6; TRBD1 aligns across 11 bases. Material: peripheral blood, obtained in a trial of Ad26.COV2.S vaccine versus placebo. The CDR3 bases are TGTGCCAGCAGCGCAATACCGGGACAGGGGGAATCACCCCTCCACTTT. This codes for CASSAIPGQGESPLHF.